This TCR beta chain was identified during a study of T cell repertoires in cytomegalovirus infection. Each CDR3 protein is one row after TCRdb ran MiXCR on the reads. This sample has more than 400,000 distinct CDR3 sequences; around 27% occur once, and the top ten carry about 13%. Many counts were recorded for this clonotype. The germline V gene encodes CDR1 SGHTA and CDR2 FQGNSA. CDR3 length equals 12 residues. The J segment lost 5 bases and the V segment lost 6 bases, leaving 1 base of the junction unmatched. The sequencing sample was made of PBMCs. The receptor comes from a human donor in good health (CMV status not recorded). Some clones in this sample may be carry-over from other donors' samples. V gene TRBV7-2 combines with J gene TRBJ2-7, with 10 bases lining up with TRBD2. CDR3 amino acids: CASRAGGHEQYF. In DNA form, the CDR3 reads TGTGCCAGCAGAGCGGGAGGGCACGAGCAGTACTTC.